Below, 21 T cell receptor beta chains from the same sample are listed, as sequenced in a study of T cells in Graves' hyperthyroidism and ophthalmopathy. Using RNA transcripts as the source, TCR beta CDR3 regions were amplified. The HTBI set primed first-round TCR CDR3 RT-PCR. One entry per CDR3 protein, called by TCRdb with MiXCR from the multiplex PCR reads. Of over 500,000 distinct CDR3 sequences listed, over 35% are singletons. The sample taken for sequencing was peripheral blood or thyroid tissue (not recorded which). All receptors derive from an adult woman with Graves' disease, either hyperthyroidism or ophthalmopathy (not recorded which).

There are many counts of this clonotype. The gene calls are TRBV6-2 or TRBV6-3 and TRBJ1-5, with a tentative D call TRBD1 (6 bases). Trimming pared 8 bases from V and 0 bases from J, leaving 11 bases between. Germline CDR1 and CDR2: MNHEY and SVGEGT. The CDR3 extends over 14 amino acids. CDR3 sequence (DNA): TGTGCCAGCGGTGGGACAACTAGCAATCAGCCCCAGCATTTT. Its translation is CASGGTTSNQPQHF.

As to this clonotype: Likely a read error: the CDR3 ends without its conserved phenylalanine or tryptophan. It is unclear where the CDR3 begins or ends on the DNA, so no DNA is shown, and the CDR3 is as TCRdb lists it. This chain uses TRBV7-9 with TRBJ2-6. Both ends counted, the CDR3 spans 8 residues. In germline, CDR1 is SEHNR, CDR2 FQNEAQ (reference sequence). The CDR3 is CASSRQTT.

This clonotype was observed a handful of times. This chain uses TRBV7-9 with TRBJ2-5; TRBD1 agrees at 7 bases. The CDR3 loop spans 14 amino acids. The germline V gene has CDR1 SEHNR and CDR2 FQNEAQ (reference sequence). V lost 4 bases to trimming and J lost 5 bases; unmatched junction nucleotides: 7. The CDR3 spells CASSSYRGLETQYF. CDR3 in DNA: TGTGCCAGCAGCTCCTACAGGGGATTGGAGACCCAGTACTTC.

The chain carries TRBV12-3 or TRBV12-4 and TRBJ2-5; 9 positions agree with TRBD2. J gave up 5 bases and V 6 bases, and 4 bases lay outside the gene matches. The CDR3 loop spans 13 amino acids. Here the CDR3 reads CASRGGGVETQYF. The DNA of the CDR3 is TGTGCCAGCAGAGGCGGGGGGGTGGAGACCCAGTACTTC.

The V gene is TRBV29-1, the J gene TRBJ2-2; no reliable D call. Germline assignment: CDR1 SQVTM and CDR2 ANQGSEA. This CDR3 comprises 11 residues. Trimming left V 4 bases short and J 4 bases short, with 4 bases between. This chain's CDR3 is CSVVVTGELFF. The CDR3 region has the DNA TGCAGCGTTGTTGTCACCGGGGAGCTGTTTTTT.

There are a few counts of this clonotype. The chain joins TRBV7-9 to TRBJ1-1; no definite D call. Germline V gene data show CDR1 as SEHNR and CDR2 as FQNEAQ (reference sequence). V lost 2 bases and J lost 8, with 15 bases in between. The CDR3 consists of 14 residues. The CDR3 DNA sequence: TGTGCCAGCAGCTTAATTAGGTCGGGGAGAGAAGCTTTCTTT. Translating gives CASSLIRSGREAFF.

CDR3 amino acids: CATSRPGQGPLQPQHF. In DNA, the CDR3 is TGTGCCACCAGCAGGCCGGGACAGGGGCCGCTCCAGCCCCAGCATTTT. V gene TRBV15 combines with J gene TRBJ1-5; the match to TRBD1 covers 10 bases. J gave up 7 bases and V 3 bases, and 9 bases lay outside the gene matches. The V gene's germline CDR1 is LNHNV and CDR2 YYDKDF (reference sequence). The CDR3 runs 16 residues.

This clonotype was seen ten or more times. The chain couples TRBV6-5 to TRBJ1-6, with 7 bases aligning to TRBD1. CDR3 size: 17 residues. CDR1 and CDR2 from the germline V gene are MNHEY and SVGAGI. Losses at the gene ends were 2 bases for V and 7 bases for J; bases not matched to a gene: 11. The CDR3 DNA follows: TGTGCCAGCAGTTACACTTCCGGCAGGGGGACCAATTCACCCCTCCACTTT. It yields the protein CASSYTSGRGTNSPLHF.

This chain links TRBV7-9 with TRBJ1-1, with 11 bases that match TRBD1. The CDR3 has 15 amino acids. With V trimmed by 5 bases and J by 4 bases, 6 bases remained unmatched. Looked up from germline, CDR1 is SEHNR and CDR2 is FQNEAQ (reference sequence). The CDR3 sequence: CASSLRDRGATEAFF. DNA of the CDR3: TGTGCCAGCAGCCTCCGGGACAGGGGGGCCACTGAAGCTTTCTTT.

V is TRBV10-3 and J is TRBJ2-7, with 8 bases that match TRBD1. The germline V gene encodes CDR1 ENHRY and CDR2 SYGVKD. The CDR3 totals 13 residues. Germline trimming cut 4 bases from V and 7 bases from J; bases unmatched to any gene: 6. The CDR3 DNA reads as TGTGCCATCAGTGGCCCCGACAGGGGAGAGCAGTACTTC. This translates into CAISGPDRGEQYF.

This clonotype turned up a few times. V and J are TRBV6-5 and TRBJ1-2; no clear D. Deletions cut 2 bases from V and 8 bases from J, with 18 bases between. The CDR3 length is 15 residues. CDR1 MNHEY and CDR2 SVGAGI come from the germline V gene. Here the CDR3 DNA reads TGTGCCAGCAGTTACGGATCAACCTCCCTGGGGGGCTACACCTTC. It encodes CASSYGSTSLGGYTF.

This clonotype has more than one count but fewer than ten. The CDR3 DNA is TGTGCCAGCAGCTCCCCCGGGACAGGTGAAGCTTTCTTT. This gives the protein CASSSPGTGEAFF. This sequence joins TRBV7-3 and TRBJ1-1; TRBD1 matches 8 bases. With V trimmed by 4 bases and J by 7 bases, 5 bases remained unmatched. The CDR3 has 13 residues. Germline loops: CDR1 SGHTA, CDR2 FQGTGA.

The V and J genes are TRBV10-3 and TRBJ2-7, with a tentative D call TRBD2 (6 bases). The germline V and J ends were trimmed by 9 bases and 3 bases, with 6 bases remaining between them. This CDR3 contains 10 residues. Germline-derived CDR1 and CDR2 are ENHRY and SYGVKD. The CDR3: CAMGGYEQYF. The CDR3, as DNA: TGTGCCATGGGGGGCTACGAGCAGTACTTC.

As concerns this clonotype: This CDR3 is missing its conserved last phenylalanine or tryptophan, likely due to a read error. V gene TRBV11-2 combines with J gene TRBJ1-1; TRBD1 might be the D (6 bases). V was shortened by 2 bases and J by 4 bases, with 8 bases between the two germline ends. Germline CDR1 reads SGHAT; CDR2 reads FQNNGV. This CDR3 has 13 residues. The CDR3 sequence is CASSLTGITEAFL. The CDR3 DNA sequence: TGTGCCAGCAGCTTAACAGGGATCACTGAAGCTTTCCTT.

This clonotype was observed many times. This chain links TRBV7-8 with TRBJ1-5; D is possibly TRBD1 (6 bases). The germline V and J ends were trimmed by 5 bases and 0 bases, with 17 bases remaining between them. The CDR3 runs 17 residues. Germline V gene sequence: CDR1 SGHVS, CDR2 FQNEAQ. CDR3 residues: CASSPNAGTYSNQPQHF. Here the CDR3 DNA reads TGTGCCAGCAGCCCCAATGCGGGGACATATAGCAATCAGCCCCAGCATTTT.

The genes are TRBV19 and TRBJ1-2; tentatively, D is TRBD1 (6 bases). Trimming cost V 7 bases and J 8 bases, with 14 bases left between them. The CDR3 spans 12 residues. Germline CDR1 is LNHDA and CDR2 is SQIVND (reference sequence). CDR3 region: CASTQGNGGYTF. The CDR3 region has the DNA TGTGCCAGTACTCAGGGGAATGGGGGCTACACCTTC.

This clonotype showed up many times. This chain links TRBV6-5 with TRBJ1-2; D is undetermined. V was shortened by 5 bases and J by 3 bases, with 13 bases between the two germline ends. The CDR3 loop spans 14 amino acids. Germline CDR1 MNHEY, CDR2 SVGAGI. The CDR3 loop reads CASSPSTPYYGYTF. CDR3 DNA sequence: TGTGCCAGCAGTCCCTCGACCCCTTACTATGGCTACACCTTC.

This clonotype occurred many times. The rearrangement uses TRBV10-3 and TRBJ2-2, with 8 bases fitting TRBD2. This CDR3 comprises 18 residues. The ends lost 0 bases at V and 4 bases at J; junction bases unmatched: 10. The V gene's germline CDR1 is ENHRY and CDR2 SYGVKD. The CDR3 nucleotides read TGTGCCATCAGTGAGTCCCCAGCGGGAGAACCGAGCACCGGGGAGCTGTTTTTT. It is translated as CAISESPAGEPSTGELFF.

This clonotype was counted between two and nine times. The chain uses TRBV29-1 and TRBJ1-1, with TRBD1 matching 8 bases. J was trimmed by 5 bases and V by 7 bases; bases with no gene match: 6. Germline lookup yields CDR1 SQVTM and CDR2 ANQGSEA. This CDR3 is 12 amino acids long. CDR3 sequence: CSAAGGQTEAFF. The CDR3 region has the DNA TGCAGCGCCGCAGGGGGCCAAACTGAAGCTTTCTTT.

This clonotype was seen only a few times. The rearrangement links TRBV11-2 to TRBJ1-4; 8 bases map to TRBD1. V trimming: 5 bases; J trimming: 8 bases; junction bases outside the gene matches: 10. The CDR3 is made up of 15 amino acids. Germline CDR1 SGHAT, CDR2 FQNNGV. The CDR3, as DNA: TGTGCCAGCAGCCCGAACGGACAGGGTAACGAAAAACTGTTTTTT. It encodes CASSPNGQGNEKLFF.

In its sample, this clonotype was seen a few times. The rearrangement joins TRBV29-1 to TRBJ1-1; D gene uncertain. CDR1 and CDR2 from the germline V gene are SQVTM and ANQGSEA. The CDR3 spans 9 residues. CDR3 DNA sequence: TGCACCGTGAACACTGAAGCTTTCTTT. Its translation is CTVNTEAFF.